This T cell receptor beta chain was sequenced in a study of T cells after yellow fever vaccination. Overall study findings and caveats: Although the secondary response was weaker, it peaked faster, at day 5 versus 15. Of the clonotypes, a small share occurred in both CD4 and CD8 compartments. Among primary-vaccination clones, most reappeared after the booster, at about 95% for CD4 and 88% for CD8.

V shed 3 bases and J 10 bases; nucleotides not matched to a gene: 12. Germline CDR1 is SGHTA and CDR2 is FQGNSA. The CDR3 has 16 residues. A process of 5'RACE template switching, which added a universal primer site and UMIs, was used to make TCR cDNA. TCRdb re-called the 5' RACE reads with MiXCR, one entry per CDR3 protein. Among 250,000 to 300,000 distinct CDR3 sequences, 10% to 15% were seen once, and the ten largest hold less than 0.55%. The sample holds a few counts of this clonotype. Its antigen remains unidentified. The sequence was collected from a man aged 25-40 years who received the YFV17D yellow fever vaccine. This chain connects TRBV7-2 to TRBJ2-1; 10 bases fit TRBD2. The sample consisted of CD4+ T cells sorted from PBMCs, taken 45 days after the yellow fever booster vaccination. The chain's CDR3 is CASSLGAGGLFWEQFF. The CDR3 DNA is TGTGCCAGCAGCTTGGGAGCGGGAGGGCTTTTTTGGGAGCAGTTCTTC.